This T cell receptor (beta chain) was recovered during a study of blood T cell repertoires in COVID-19. Turning to the study itself: Acute-phase and convalescent COVID-19 samples originated in the United States, Italy and Spain. T cells, B-cell-depleted T cells, or PBMCs provided the cDNA or gDNA that served as material.

The CDR3 loop spans 14 amino acids. V dropped 2 bases and J dropped 4 bases, with 9 bases sitting between them. Germline CDR1 ENHRY, CDR2 SYGVKD. The authors' processing: Amplification with reference gene primers provided the estimates of nucleated cell counts. The repertoire was sequenced with immunoSEQ multiplex PCR; TCRdb's copy has only in-frame clones and lacks some. D and trimming come from the DNA, and the V and J calls and clone size come from that table. The table records roughly 130,000 clones, roughly 80% of them present only once. Sequencing input: peripheral blood. V gene TRBV10-3 combines with J gene TRBJ1-5; D is possibly TRBD1 (5 bases). The source of this sequence is a woman aged 45-60 years with acute or convalescent COVID-19. The CDR3 region is CAISENAGNQPQHF. DNA of the CDR3: TGTGCCATCAGTGAGAACGCAGGGAATCAGCCCCAGCATTTT.